Each of the 6 T cell receptor beta chains below was sequenced from the same sample in a study of blood T cells in healthy people across ages. Sample-barcoded 5' priming and a J-beta primer mix drove a second PCR of 7 to 11 cycles. TCRdb ran MiXCR on the 5' RACE reads and lists one entry per CDR3 protein. The sample consists of more than 650,000 distinct CDR3 sequences, roughly 20% of them appearing once. Material for sequencing was blood. The receptors here all came from a man between 65 and 80 years old in good health.

This clonotype was picked up a small number of times. This chain uses TRBV27 with TRBJ2-5, with 7 positions matching TRBD1. Matching the DNA end better, TRBJ2-7 makes the J call doubtful. This CDR3 has 15 residues. Germline V lookup: CDR1 MNHEY, CDR2 SMNVEV (reference sequence). CDR3 sequence: CASSPEGAFVHEQYF. CDR3 bases: TGTGCCAGCAGTCCCGAGGGGGCATTTGTCCACGAGCAGTACTTC.

The chain has TRBV28 and TRBJ1-1; D remains unclear. Trimming cost V 5 bases and J 4 bases, with 8 bases left between them. Germline V gene data show CDR1 as MDHEN and CDR2 as SYDVKM. This CDR3 has 12 residues. The CDR3 bases are TGTGCCAGCAGTGACTACAGCACTGAAGCTTTCTTT. Translating it yields CASSDYSTEAFF.

This chain uses TRBV28 with TRBJ2-7; 10 nucleotides line up with TRBD1. The CDR3 extends over 14 amino acids. J was trimmed by 3 bases and V by 6 bases; bases with no gene match: 5. The germline V gene has CDR1 MDHEN and CDR2 SYDVKM. The CDR3 reads CASSMGQGLYEQYF. Written as DNA, the CDR3 is TGTGCCAGCAGCATGGGACAGGGGCTCTACGAGCAGTACTTC.

With respect to this clonotype: A much larger clone lies a single base off, so this may be a read error. In nucleotides, the CDR3 is TGCGCCAGCAGCTTGGTGCAGGGTCCTAGCTATGGCTACAACTTC. Encoded protein: CASSLVQGPSYGYNF. The genes are TRBV5-1 and TRBJ1-2; D might be TRBD1 (5 bases). This CDR3 has 15 residues. Germline CDR1 is SGHRS and CDR2 is YFSETQ.

This chain connects TRBV12-3 or TRBV12-4 to TRBJ1-3, with TRBD1 matching 8 bases. The CDR3 runs 14 residues. V shed 6 bases, J shed 4 bases, and the junction held 5 bases outside the gene matches. In DNA, the CDR3 is TGTGCCAGCAGAAGACAGGGGATGGGAAACACCATATATTTT. It is translated as CASRRQGMGNTIYF.

This clonotype was counted between two and nine times. J is TRBJ1-2 and V is TRBV28; 8 nucleotides match TRBD1. Losses at the gene ends were 10 bases for V and 0 bases for J; bases not matched to a gene: 1. Germline CDR1 is MDHEN and CDR2 is SYDVKM. The CDR3 loop spans 12 amino acids. The CDR3 spells CATQGANYGYTF. The DNA for the CDR3 is TGTGCCACACAGGGGGCTAACTATGGCTACACCTTC.